This record looks at one T cell receptor beta chain sequence and its context. Antigen specificity is unknown. Regulatory T cells were sorted from blood as CD4+ CD25-high CD127-low cells. This sample was taken from a study of regulatory and conventional T cells in RAG deficiency. Notes on the study in general: Omenn CD25-high CD127-low cells may be activated cells, not true Tregs. Patient subsets had shorter CDR3s; Omenn Treg-Tconv overlap exceeded 85%. RAG-deficient patients showed markedly lower Shannon entropy and higher Simpson indices than control T-cell subsets.

Germline V gene sequence: CDR1 SGHNT, CDR2 YENEEA. Trimming removed 5 bases from V and 3 bases from J; junction bases left unmatched: 4. This CDR3 region has 14 residues. Sequencing used immunoSEQ multiplex PCR; TCRdb keeps in-frame clones, though not all of them. The sample lists some 20,000 clones; approximately 90% were seen once. This sample was also put to use in a study of regulatory T cells. In that study: Amplification used 52 TRBV primers and 13 TRBJ primers.

The sequenced sample was Tregs sorted from blood. This rearrangement joins TRBV11-3 to TRBJ2-5; 9 bases fit TRBD1. This sequence originates from a human donor in good health. The CDR3 is CASSIGTGKETQYF. The CDR3 DNA is TGTGCCAGCAGCATCGGGACAGGGAAAGAGACCCAGTACTTC. The full variable domain, in which reference TRBV11-3 and TRBJ2-5 provide the parts outside the CDR3, is EAGVVQSPRYKIIEKKQPVAFWCNPISGHNTLYWYLQNLGQGPELLIRYENEEAVDDSQLPKDRFSAERLKGVDSTLKIQPAELGDSAVYLCASSIGTGKETQYFGPGTRLLVL.